This T cell receptor beta chain was recovered during a study of Ad26.COV2.S vaccination and SARS-CoV-2 variants. Overall study context: The vaccine Ad26.COV2.S was put into the muscle once, or twice with 56 days between.

V was shortened by 3 bases and J by 4 bases, with 13 bases between the two germline ends. CDR1 is MNHEY, CDR2 SVGEGT, per germline. The CDR3 length is 15 residues. The repertoire was sequenced with immunoSEQ multiplex PCR; TCRdb's copy has only in-frame clones and lacks some. The table has 430,000 or so clones, 85% to 90% seen once. Treatment specified: 15 to 20 received Ad26.COV2.S at low or high dose, single or two shots; 5 received placebo; per-sample allocation not given. Sampling was performed 63 days after the first vaccine or placebo injection. An adult of 18-55 years in Boston served as donor.

This receptor was identified in a person between 18 and 59 years old who received the Ad26.COV2.S COVID-19 vaccine or a placebo. This specimen was peripheral blood, taken in a trial of Ad26.COV2.S vaccine versus placebo. V is TRBV6-2 or TRBV6-3 and J is TRBJ2-1; D is perhaps TRBD1 (5 bases). CDR3 protein: CASSYGAGAYNEQFF. CDR3 in DNA: TGTGCCAGCAGTTATGGGGCAGGAGCTTACAATGAGCAGTTCTTC.